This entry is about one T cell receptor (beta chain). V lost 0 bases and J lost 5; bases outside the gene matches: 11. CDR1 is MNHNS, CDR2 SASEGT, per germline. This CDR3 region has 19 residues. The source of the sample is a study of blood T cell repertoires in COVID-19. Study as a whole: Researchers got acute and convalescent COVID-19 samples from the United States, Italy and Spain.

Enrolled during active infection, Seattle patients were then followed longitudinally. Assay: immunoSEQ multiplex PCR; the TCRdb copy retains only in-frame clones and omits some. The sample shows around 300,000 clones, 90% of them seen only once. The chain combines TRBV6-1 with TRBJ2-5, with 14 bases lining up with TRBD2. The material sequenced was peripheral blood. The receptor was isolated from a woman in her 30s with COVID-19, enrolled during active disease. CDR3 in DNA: TGTGCCAGCAGTGAAGCCCGGTTCTCCGGGACTAGCGGGAGTGAGACCCAGTACTTC. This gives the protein CASSEARFSGTSGSETQYF.